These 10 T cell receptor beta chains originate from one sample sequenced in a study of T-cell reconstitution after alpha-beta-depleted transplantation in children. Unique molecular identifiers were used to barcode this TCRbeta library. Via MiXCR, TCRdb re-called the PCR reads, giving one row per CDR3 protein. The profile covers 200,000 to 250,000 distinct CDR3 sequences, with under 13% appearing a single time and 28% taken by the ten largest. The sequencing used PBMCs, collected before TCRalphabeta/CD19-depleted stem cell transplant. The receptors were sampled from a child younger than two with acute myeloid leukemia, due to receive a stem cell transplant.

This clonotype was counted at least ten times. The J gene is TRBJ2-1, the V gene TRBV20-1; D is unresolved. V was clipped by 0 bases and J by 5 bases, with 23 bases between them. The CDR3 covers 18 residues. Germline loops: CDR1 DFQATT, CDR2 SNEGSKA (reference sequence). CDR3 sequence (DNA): TGCAGTGCTAGAGATCGGTTAGGGCTGAGCCCCAAAAACAATGAGCAGTTCTTC. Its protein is CSARDRLGLSPKNNEQFF.

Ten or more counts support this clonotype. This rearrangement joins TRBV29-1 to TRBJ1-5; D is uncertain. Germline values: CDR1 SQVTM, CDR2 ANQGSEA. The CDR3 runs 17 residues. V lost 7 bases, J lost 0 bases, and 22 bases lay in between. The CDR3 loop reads CSAATRDDFYSNQPQHF. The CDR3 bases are TGCAGCGCCGCGACAAGGGATGATTTTTATAGCAATCAGCCCCAGCATTTT.

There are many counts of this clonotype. This CDR3 is CSAGTSVKNIQYF. CDR3 coding DNA: TGCAGTGCGGGGACTAGCGTGAAAAACATTCAGTACTTC. This rearrangement joins TRBV20-1 to TRBJ2-4; 10 bases are shared with TRBD2. Looked up from germline, CDR1 is DFQATT and CDR2 is SNEGSKA (reference sequence). Losses at the gene ends were 6 bases for V and 4 bases for J; bases not matched to a gene: 3. This CDR3 has 13 amino acids.

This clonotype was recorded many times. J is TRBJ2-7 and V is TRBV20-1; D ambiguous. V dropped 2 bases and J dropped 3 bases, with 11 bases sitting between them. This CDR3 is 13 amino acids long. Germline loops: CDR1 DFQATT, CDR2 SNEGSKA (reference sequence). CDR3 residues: CSARRDPLYEQYF. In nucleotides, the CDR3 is TGCAGTGCTAGAAGGGATCCCCTCTACGAGCAGTACTTC.

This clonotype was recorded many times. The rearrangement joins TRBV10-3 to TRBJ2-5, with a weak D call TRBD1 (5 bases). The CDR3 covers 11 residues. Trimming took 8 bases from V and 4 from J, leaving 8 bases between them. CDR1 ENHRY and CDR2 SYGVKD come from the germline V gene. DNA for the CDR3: TGTGCCATCTCCCAGGGAGAGACCCAGTACTTC. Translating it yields CAISQGETQYF.

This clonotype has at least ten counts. CDR3 bases: TGCGCCCCGGCGGGGGGGAATGAGCAGTTCTTC. Its translation is CAPAGGNEQFF. This chain uses TRBV20-1 with TRBJ2-1; 9 bases are a match to TRBD2. Per the germline V gene, CDR1 is DFQATT and CDR2 is SNEGSKA (reference sequence). This CDR3 is 11 amino acids long.

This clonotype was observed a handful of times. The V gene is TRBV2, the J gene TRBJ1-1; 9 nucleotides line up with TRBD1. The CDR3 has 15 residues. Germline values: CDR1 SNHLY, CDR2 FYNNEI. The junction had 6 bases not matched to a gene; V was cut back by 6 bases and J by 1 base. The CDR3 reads CASRIPGQGNTEAFF. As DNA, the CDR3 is TGTGCCAGCAGAATACCGGGACAGGGGAACACTGAAGCTTTCTTT.

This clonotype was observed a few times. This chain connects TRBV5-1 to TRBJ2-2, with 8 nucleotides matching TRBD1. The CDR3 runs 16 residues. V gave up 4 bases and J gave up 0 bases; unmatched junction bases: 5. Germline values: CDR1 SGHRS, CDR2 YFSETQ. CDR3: CASSRTGIANTGELFF. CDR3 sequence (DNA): TGCGCCAGCAGCCGGACAGGGATCGCGAACACCGGGGAGCTGTTTTTT.

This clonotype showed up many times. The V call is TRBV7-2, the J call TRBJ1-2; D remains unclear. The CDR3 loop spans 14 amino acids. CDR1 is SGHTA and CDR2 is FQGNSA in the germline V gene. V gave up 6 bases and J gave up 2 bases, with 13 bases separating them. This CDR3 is CASSPTPGNYGYTF. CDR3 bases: TGTGCCAGCAGTCCTACCCCCGGGAACTATGGCTACACCTTC.

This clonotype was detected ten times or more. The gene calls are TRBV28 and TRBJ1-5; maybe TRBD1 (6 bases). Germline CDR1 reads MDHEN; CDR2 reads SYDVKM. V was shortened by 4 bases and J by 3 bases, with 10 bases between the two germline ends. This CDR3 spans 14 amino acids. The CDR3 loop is CASSWGHPNQPQHF. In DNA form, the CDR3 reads TGTGCCAGCAGTTGGGGACACCCCAATCAGCCCCAGCATTTT.